Given below is one TCR beta chain in context. Antigen specificity is unknown. The data belong to a study of T cell responses to AZD1222 COVID-19 vaccine. Study-wide points: Two doses of AZD1222 preceded a rise in Spike-specific TCR breadth and depth. Reports say nearly half of spike-specific TCRs go after unmutated variant regions. It should be noted that donors were predominantly white British and more often female, and clonal diversity was possibly underestimated.

V trimming: 10 bases; J trimming: 5 bases; junction bases outside the gene matches: 8. Germline V gene sequence: CDR1 MNHEY, CDR2 SVGAGI. The CDR3 consists of 13 residues. Here immunoSEQ multiplex PCR was the method, and the copy in TCRdb shows in-frame clones only, minus some. The table records around 79,000 clones, 87% of them present only once. The sequence was collected from an adult in good health. The sequences come from peripheral blood, collected on day 0 of AZD1222 vaccination. The V call is TRBV6-5, the J call TRBJ2-7, with 10 bases lining up with TRBD1. CDR3 bases: TGTGCCACCTCCCGGGACAGGGGCCACGAGCAGTACTTC. It specifies CATSRDRGHEQYF.